These T cell receptor beta chains were read from a single sample in a study of cytomegalovirus exposure and HLA in healthy donors. Measured with immunoSEQ multiplex PCR; TCRdb has only the in-frame clones, and not every one. The table gives some 150,000 clones; the top ten clones make up approximately 2% of it. The sample consisted of PBMCs. These receptors originate from a woman aged 18-30 years in good health and CMV-seronegative. The conserved cysteine and the conserved F or W are not part of the CDR3 here. The D gene is left open where the match is weak.

D gene: TRBD1
V gene: TRBV19
J gene: TRBJ1-5
CDR3 protein: ASSITGGNQPQH

D gene: TRBD2
V gene: TRBV7-9
J gene: TRBJ2-1
CDR3 protein: ASSLRVLAGGQISQF

D gene: TRBD2
V gene: TRBV5-4
J gene: TRBJ2-1
CDR3 protein: ASSTRTSLYSYNEQF

D gene: -
V gene: TRBV7-6
J gene: TRBJ2-5
CDR3 protein: ASSFREETQY

D gene: -
V gene: TRBV27
J gene: TRBJ2-4
CDR3 protein: ASSLGAHTLAKNIQY

D gene: -
V gene: TRBV7-9
J gene: TRBJ2-7
CDR3 protein: ASSRAGVNEQY

D gene: -
V gene: TRBV2
J gene: TRBJ2-3
CDR3 protein: ASRQYRTTDTQY

D gene: TRBD2
V gene: TRBV5-4
J gene: TRBJ2-1
CDR3 protein: ASSPWTSGRANEQF

D gene: TRBD1
V gene: TRBV11-2
J gene: TRBJ2-7
CDR3 protein: ASSLGVPGQD

D gene: TRBD2
V gene: TRBV6-1
J gene: TRBJ2-5
CDR3 protein: ASSELAGGPETQY

D gene: -
V gene: TRBV7-2
J gene: TRBJ1-5
CDR3 protein: ASSSQGSQPQH

D gene: TRBD1
V gene: TRBV4-1
J gene: TRBJ1-1
CDR3 protein: ASSQEKTGYFEAF

D gene: -
V gene: TRBV14
J gene: TRBJ2-3
CDR3 protein: ASSQGRDTQY

D gene: -
V gene: TRBV10-3
J gene: TRBJ1-2
CDR3 protein: AISESGQLGGGGYT

D gene: -
V gene: TRBV30
J gene: TRBJ2-7
CDR3 protein: AWSVRGAQWAYEQY

D gene: -
V gene: TRBV29-1
J gene: TRBJ1-1
CDR3 protein: SVLRVEGTEAF

D gene: -
V gene: TRBV5-1
J gene: TRBJ2-2
CDR3 protein: ASSLTAGTGELF

D gene: TRBD2
V gene: TRBV7-2
J gene: TRBJ2-3
CDR3 protein: ASSLRPYVGRTPTDTQY

D gene: -
V gene: TRBV7-9
J gene: TRBJ1-1
CDR3 protein: ASSSTVRQEAF

D gene: -
V gene: TRBV9
J gene: TRBJ1-1
CDR3 protein: ASSVAALEGGPTEAF

D gene: TRBD1
V gene: TRBV5-1
J gene: TRBJ2-5
CDR3 protein: ASSLMGQDQETQY

D gene: -
V gene: TRBV11-2
J gene: TRBJ2-1
CDR3 protein: ASSLGRGRDNEQF

D gene: -
V gene: TRBV7-3
J gene: TRBJ2-3
CDR3 protein: ASSLNALGTDTQY

D gene: TRBD1
V gene: TRBV27
J gene: TRBJ2-3
CDR3 protein: ASSRTGGIDTQY

D gene: -
V gene: TRBV29-1
J gene: TRBJ2-5
CDR3 protein: SVVTDQETQY

D gene: TRBD2
V gene: TRBV11-1
J gene: TRBJ2-3
CDR3 protein: ASSLTSRGTDTQY

D gene: -
V gene: TRBV4-2
J gene: TRBJ1-3
CDR3 protein: ASSLGQRSGNTIY

D gene: -
V gene: TRBV30
J gene: TRBJ2-6
CDR3 protein: AWSGGSGGIRAGANVLT

D gene: TRBD2
V gene: TRBV28
J gene: TRBJ2-1
CDR3 protein: ASSQRRGLVGNEQF

D gene: TRBD1
V gene: TRBV7-6
J gene: TRBJ1-3
CDR3 protein: ASSQGQGAGNTIY

D gene: TRBD2
V gene: TRBV19
J gene: TRBJ2-7
CDR3 protein: ASNGASGDPYEQY

D gene: -
V gene: TRBV20-1
J gene: TRBJ2-3
CDR3 protein: SANAGGTQY

D gene: TRBD1
V gene: TRBV19
J gene: TRBJ1-1
CDR3 protein: ASSYSQGATEAF

D gene: TRBD2
V gene: TRBV11-2
J gene: TRBJ2-7
CDR3 protein: ASSLDRTSGVYEQY

D gene: -
V gene: TRBV7-2
J gene: TRBJ1-5
CDR3 protein: ASSSDTGGGQPQH

D gene: -
V gene: TRBV11-2
J gene: TRBJ2-3
CDR3 protein: ASSGAGDTQY

D gene: TRBD2
V gene: TRBV6-5
J gene: -
CDR3 protein: ASSNRGGRSYEQY

D gene: -
V gene: TRBV7-9
J gene: TRBJ2-5
CDR3 protein: ASSATRGQQETQY

D gene: -
V gene: TRBV4-1
J gene: TRBJ2-2
CDR3 protein: ASSQGGELTGELF

D gene: TRBD2
V gene: TRBV7-2
J gene: TRBJ2-5
CDR3 protein: ASSLFGLAGVEETQY

D gene: -
V gene: TRBV2
J gene: TRBJ2-5
CDR3 protein: ASSRITGNSETQY

D gene: TRBD1
V gene: TRBV12-5
J gene: TRBJ2-1
CDR3 protein: ASGRWTGGVAF

D gene: TRBD1
V gene: TRBV4-1
J gene: TRBJ1-1
CDR3 protein: ASRQGQGGSEAF

D gene: TRBD1
V gene: TRBV7-8
J gene: TRBJ1-2
CDR3 protein: ASSLEGQRYGYT

D gene: -
V gene: TRBV7-8
J gene: TRBJ1-2
CDR3 protein: ASSFSDSHYGYT

D gene: -
V gene: TRBV18
J gene: TRBJ1-1
CDR3 protein: ASDGTGFGQMNTEAF

D gene: -
V gene: TRBV15
J gene: TRBJ1-1
CDR3 protein: ATSLEIGEDTEAF

D gene: -
V gene: TRBV2
J gene: TRBJ2-7
CDR3 protein: ASTLGGPFYEQY

D gene: TRBD2
V gene: TRBV10-1
J gene: TRBJ2-3
CDR3 protein: ASAGTSGSGSHTQY

D gene: TRBD2
V gene: TRBV6-1
J gene: TRBJ2-1
CDR3 protein: ASSGSGTSGSFINEQF

D gene: -
V gene: TRBV6-4
J gene: TRBJ2-3
CDR3 protein: ASSERGLEGDTQY